A selection of T cell receptor beta chains follows, all from one sample in a study of response to subunit inactivated influenza vaccine. TCRdb itself ran the RT-PCR reads through MiXCR, one entry per CDR3 protein. The data contain about 520,000 distinct CDR3 sequences, 6.5% to 8% of them singletons. The sample consisted of PBMCs from blood, taken approximately 25 months after vaccination. These receptors all stem from a man between 50 and 75 years old who received an inactivated influenza vaccine. Each CDR3 is given with its conserved first and last residue. The order of the fields is clone size, V gene, D gene, J gene, CDR3 DNA, CDR3 protein. The D gene is left open where the match is weak. The listing skips clone size in some rows; elsewhere it reads once, few, many or a size class.

abundance: few
v_gene: TRBV30
d_gene: -
j_gene: TRBJ2-5
CDR3nt: TGTGCCTGGACGGTTAGCCAAGAGACCCAGTACTTC
CDR3aa: CAWTVSQETQYF

abundance: few
v_gene: TRBV20-1
d_gene: -
j_gene: TRBJ2-7
CDR3nt: TGCAGTGCTAGAGAAACCGGAGGGAGCGAGCAGTACTTC
CDR3aa: CSARETGGSEQYF

abundance: few
v_gene: TRBV19
d_gene: TRBD1
j_gene: TRBJ2-2
CDR3nt: TGTGCCAGTTCGACAGGGGGCAGCGACACCGGGGAGCTGTTTTTT
CDR3aa: CASSTGGSDTGELFF

abundance: -
v_gene: TRBV7-2
d_gene: TRBD1
j_gene: TRBJ1-4
CDR3nt: TGTGCCAGCAGCATGACAGGGGGCACTAATGAAAAACTGTTTTTT
CDR3aa: CASSMTGGTNEKLFF

abundance: -
v_gene: TRBV20-1
d_gene: -
j_gene: TRBJ1-1
CDR3nt: TGCAGTGCTAGAGACCGGAGTGGAGCTTTCTTT
CDR3aa: CSARDRSGAFF

abundance: few
v_gene: TRBV3-1
d_gene: -
j_gene: TRBJ1-6
CDR3nt: TGTGCCAGCAGCCCAGGGTTCCAGGCGCCCCTCCACTTT
CDR3aa: CASSPGFQAPLHF

abundance: many
v_gene: TRBV7-2
d_gene: TRBD1
j_gene: TRBJ1-3
CDR3nt: TGTGCCAGCAGCCGCGCCGGGACAGGCTCTGGAAACACCATATATTTT
CDR3aa: CASSRAGTGSGNTIYF

abundance: many
v_gene: TRBV6-6
d_gene: -
j_gene: TRBJ1-2
CDR3nt: TGTGCCAGCAGTCAAGACAGGATCTATGGCTACACCTTC
CDR3aa: CASSQDRIYGYTF

abundance: many
v_gene: TRBV6-4
d_gene: -
j_gene: TRBJ1-1
CDR3nt: TGTGCCAGCAGTGACTCGGGCAGGGCTCTGAACACTGAAGCTTTCTTT
CDR3aa: CASSDSGRALNTEAFF

abundance: -
v_gene: TRBV10-3
d_gene: TRBD2
j_gene: TRBJ2-1
CDR3nt: TGTGCCATCGGCCCCGGACTAGCGGGAGGGCCAAGGGGCAATGAGCAGTTCTTC
CDR3aa: CAIGPGLAGGPRGNEQFF

abundance: few
v_gene: TRBV20-1
d_gene: TRBD2
j_gene: TRBJ2-5
CDR3nt: TGCAGTGCTCCGGGGGGACGCAAAAGAGCCCAGTACTTC
CDR3aa: CSAPGGRKRAQYF

abundance: many
v_gene: TRBV6-2/TRBV6-3
d_gene: -
j_gene: TRBJ2-7
CDR3nt: TGTGCCAGCAGTTCCCTAGGGGACGGCGTTTCCTACGAGCAGTACTTC
CDR3aa: CASSSLGDGVSYEQYF

abundance: -
v_gene: TRBV5-6
d_gene: -
j_gene: TRBJ1-1
CDR3nt: TGTGCCAGCAGCTTTATGGGACGGACGAACACTGAAGCTTTCTTT
CDR3aa: CASSFMGRTNTEAFF

abundance: -
v_gene: TRBV2
d_gene: -
j_gene: TRBJ2-2
CDR3nt: TGTGCCAGCAGTCAGGGGCTAAGTACCGGGGAGCTGTTTTTT
CDR3aa: CASSQGLSTGELFF

abundance: many
v_gene: TRBV5-1
d_gene: -
j_gene: TRBJ2-2
CDR3nt: TGCGCCAGCAGCTTGTCCACGAACACCGGGGAGCTGTTTTTT
CDR3aa: CASSLSTNTGELFF

abundance: many
v_gene: TRBV4-2
d_gene: TRBD2
j_gene: TRBJ2-5
CDR3nt: TGTGCCAGCAGCCAAGATCAGACTAGCGGGAAGACCCAGTACTTC
CDR3aa: CASSQDQTSGKTQYF

abundance: -
v_gene: TRBV7-7
d_gene: TRBD1
j_gene: TRBJ2-3
CDR3nt: TGTGCCAGCAGCTTGGGACAGGCTCTCACAGATACGCAGTATTTT
CDR3aa: CASSLGQALTDTQYF

abundance: -
v_gene: TRBV6-5
d_gene: TRBD2
j_gene: TRBJ2-7
CDR3nt: TGTGCCAGCAGTTACGATATTAGCGGGAGGACTTACGAGCAGTACTTC
CDR3aa: CASSYDISGRTYEQYF

abundance: few
v_gene: TRBV10-3
d_gene: TRBD1
j_gene: TRBJ1-1
CDR3nt: TGTGCCACCCTAGACAGGGAGAACACTGAAGCTTTCTTT
CDR3aa: CATLDRENTEAFF

abundance: many
v_gene: TRBV6-5
d_gene: TRBD1
j_gene: TRBJ2-5
CDR3nt: TGTGCCAGCAGTTATAGGGGACAGGGAGAGACCCAGTACTTC
CDR3aa: CASSYRGQGETQYF

abundance: -
v_gene: TRBV7-8
d_gene: TRBD2
j_gene: TRBJ2-2
CDR3nt: TGTGCCAGCAGATTCGGACTAGCGGGAGGTGTAGGGGAGCTGTTTTTT
CDR3aa: CASRFGLAGGVGELFF

abundance: many
v_gene: TRBV4-3
d_gene: -
j_gene: TRBJ1-2
CDR3nt: TGCGCCAGCAGCCAAGATTGGAACCTCGGTAGCTATGGCTACACCTTC
CDR3aa: CASSQDWNLGSYGYTF

abundance: few
v_gene: TRBV7-2
d_gene: TRBD2
j_gene: TRBJ2-7
CDR3nt: TGTGCCAGCAGCTTAGCACTAGCGGGGGGTATATCTTTCGAGCAGTACTTC
CDR3aa: CASSLALAGGISFEQYF

abundance: many
v_gene: TRBV7-2
d_gene: -
j_gene: TRBJ1-1
CDR3nt: TGTGCCAGCAACACAAGGGGAGGAACTGAAGCTTTCTTT
CDR3aa: CASNTRGGTEAFF

abundance: many
v_gene: TRBV20-1
d_gene: -
j_gene: TRBJ2-1
CDR3nt: TGCAGTGCTAGATTGGGGATTTCCTACAATGAGCAGTTCTTC
CDR3aa: CSARLGISYNEQFF

abundance: few
v_gene: TRBV4-3
d_gene: -
j_gene: TRBJ1-5
CDR3nt: TGCGCCATCTCCCGGGATTCTCCCAATCAGCCCCAGCATTTT
CDR3aa: CAISRDSPNQPQHF

abundance: -
v_gene: TRBV4-3
d_gene: -
j_gene: TRBJ2-7
CDR3nt: TGCGCCAGCAGCCAAGCAGCCGGGACCTACGAGCAGTACTTC
CDR3aa: CASSQAAGTYEQYF

abundance: many
v_gene: TRBV2
d_gene: TRBD2
j_gene: TRBJ2-7
CDR3nt: TGTGCCAGCAGTTTTAGCGGGACCAACGAGCAGTACTTC
CDR3aa: CASSFSGTNEQYF

abundance: few
v_gene: TRBV20-1
d_gene: -
j_gene: TRBJ2-7
CDR3nt: TGCAGTCCATACGAAACACTAGTTCGCGAGCAGTACTTC
CDR3aa: CSPYETLVREQYF

abundance: -
v_gene: TRBV24-1
d_gene: TRBD2
j_gene: TRBJ2-1
CDR3nt: TGTGCCACCAGTGATCCTTCTATTCCCGGGACTAGCGGGGGAGCCAACTACAATGAGCAGTTCTTC
CDR3aa: CATSDPSIPGTSGGANYNEQFF

abundance: -
v_gene: TRBV7-9
d_gene: -
j_gene: TRBJ1-6
CDR3nt: TGTGCCAGCAGCTACAGCAGGGGTGTTGGGTCACCCCTCCACTTT
CDR3aa: CASSYSRGVGSPLHF

abundance: many
v_gene: TRBV6-1
d_gene: -
j_gene: TRBJ2-1
CDR3nt: TGTGCCAGCAGAGAACAGGGCCATGAGCAGTTCTTC
CDR3aa: CASREQGHEQFF

abundance: -
v_gene: TRBV4-2
d_gene: TRBD2
j_gene: TRBJ2-1
CDR3nt: TGTGCCAGCAGCCAAGCCACTAGCGGGGGGTGGCAGTTCTTC
CDR3aa: CASSQATSGGWQFF

abundance: -
v_gene: TRBV18
d_gene: TRBD2
j_gene: TRBJ2-3
CDR3nt: TGTGCCAGCTCACGTCTAGCGGGAGGTGCATTCCCAGATACGCAGTATTTT
CDR3aa: CASSRLAGGAFPDTQYF

abundance: few
v_gene: TRBV5-5
d_gene: -
j_gene: TRBJ1-4
CDR3nt: TGTGCCAGCAGTTCGTATGAAAAACTGTTTTTT
CDR3aa: CASSSYEKLFF

abundance: -
v_gene: TRBV28
d_gene: TRBD1
j_gene: TRBJ1-4
CDR3nt: TGTGCCAGCAGTTCCCCGACAGGGTATAATGAAAAACTGTTTTTT
CDR3aa: CASSSPTGYNEKLFF

abundance: many
v_gene: TRBV4-1
d_gene: -
j_gene: TRBJ1-2
CDR3nt: TGCGCCAGCAGCCAAGTCGGGGGGCCCGGGTACTATGGCTACACCTTC
CDR3aa: CASSQVGGPGYYGYTF

abundance: many
v_gene: TRBV4-3
d_gene: -
j_gene: TRBJ1-6
CDR3nt: TGCGCCAGCAGCCAAACGGCCTTCAATTCACCCCTCCACTTT
CDR3aa: CASSQTAFNSPLHF

abundance: few
v_gene: TRBV10-3
d_gene: -
j_gene: TRBJ2-7
CDR3nt: TGTGCCATCGCCGGGACTCAGGGGAGCCCCTACGAGCAGTACTTC
CDR3aa: CAIAGTQGSPYEQYF

abundance: few
v_gene: TRBV7-2
d_gene: TRBD1
j_gene: TRBJ2-7
CDR3nt: TGTGCCAGCAGCGAAGGGACAGGGGGAATATACGAGCAGTACTTC
CDR3aa: CASSEGTGGIYEQYF

abundance: -
v_gene: TRBV10-3
d_gene: -
j_gene: TRBJ1-3
CDR3nt: TGTGCCATCAGTGAGTCCCGGGACTTGAAGGTCCATTTT
CDR3aa: CAISESRDLKVHF

abundance: few
v_gene: TRBV11-2
d_gene: TRBD2
j_gene: TRBJ2-3
CDR3nt: TGTGCCAGCACAACACGGGGGGGGCTCACCACAGATACGCAGTATTTT
CDR3aa: CASTTRGGLTTDTQYF

abundance: few
v_gene: TRBV20-1
d_gene: -
j_gene: TRBJ2-5
CDR3nt: TGCAGTGCTACAGGGTGGAGGGGGAACCAAGAGACCCAGTACTTC
CDR3aa: CSATGWRGNQETQYF

abundance: few
v_gene: TRBV11-2
d_gene: TRBD2
j_gene: TRBJ2-2
CDR3nt: TGTGCCAGCAGCTTTGGGGGGGGAACCTGGACTAGCGGGAACACCGGGGAGCTGTTTTTT
CDR3aa: CASSFGGGTWTSGNTGELFF

abundance: few
v_gene: TRBV6-5
d_gene: -
j_gene: TRBJ2-7
CDR3nt: TGTGCCAGCAGTTACTCGTCCGTTAGGGGCGAGCAGTACTTC
CDR3aa: CASSYSSVRGEQYF

abundance: many
v_gene: TRBV7-9
d_gene: -
j_gene: TRBJ2-1
CDR3nt: TGTGCCAGCAGCTTGGGAGTTGAGCAGTTCTTC
CDR3aa: CASSLGVEQFF

abundance: few
v_gene: TRBV5-1
d_gene: -
j_gene: TRBJ1-5
CDR3nt: TGCGCCAGCAGCCCGGGACTATTAAGCAATCAGCCCCAGCATTTT
CDR3aa: CASSPGLLSNQPQHF

abundance: many
v_gene: TRBV7-2
d_gene: -
j_gene: TRBJ2-7
CDR3nt: TGTGCCAGCAGCGGCAACGGTTACGAGCAGTACTTC
CDR3aa: CASSGNGYEQYF

abundance: few
v_gene: TRBV9
d_gene: -
j_gene: TRBJ2-1
CDR3nt: TGTGCCAGCAGCGTAGCTCCGAGCGGGTACAATGAGCAGTTCTTC
CDR3aa: CASSVAPSGYNEQFF

abundance: few
v_gene: TRBV3-1
d_gene: -
j_gene: TRBJ1-1
CDR3nt: TGTGCCAGCAGCCAAGGGGGTAACATGAACACTGAAGCTTTCTTT
CDR3aa: CASSQGGNMNTEAFF

abundance: -
v_gene: TRBV6-6
d_gene: -
j_gene: TRBJ2-1
CDR3nt: TGTGCCAGCAGTTATGCCCGAGTTAACTTCTTC
CDR3aa: CASSYARVNFF

abundance: few
v_gene: TRBV7-9
d_gene: TRBD1
j_gene: TRBJ1-1
CDR3nt: TGTGCCAGCACCACCCCCGGGCAGGGGGGCCAGAACACTGAAGCTTTCTTT
CDR3aa: CASTTPGQGGQNTEAFF

abundance: many
v_gene: TRBV10-3
d_gene: -
j_gene: TRBJ2-3
CDR3nt: TGTGCCATCAGGGTACAAGGCGCGGATACGCAGTATTTT
CDR3aa: CAIRVQGADTQYF

abundance: few
v_gene: TRBV6-1
d_gene: -
j_gene: TRBJ1-1
CDR3nt: TGTGCCAGCAGTGAGAACCAGGGTACTGAAGCTTTCTTT
CDR3aa: CASSENQGTEAFF

abundance: many
v_gene: TRBV20-1
d_gene: -
j_gene: TRBJ2-2
CDR3nt: TGCAGTGCTAGGGGGCAGTCGAACACCGGGGAGCTGTTTTTT
CDR3aa: CSARGQSNTGELFF